Listed below are T cell receptor beta chains from one sample, sequenced in a study of blood T cell repertoires in COVID-19. Method: immunoSEQ multiplex PCR; TCRdb's copy keeps in-frame clones and lacks some. The data show tens of thousands of clones, approximately 85% seen once. Sequencing was done on a sample of peripheral blood. These receptor sequences come from a human donor in a cohort sampled during active COVID-19. The CDR3 runs from the conserved cysteine through the conserved F or W. D genes are given only for firm matches.

v_call,d_call,cdr3_length,cdr3_aa
TRBV6-5,NA,12,CASSYLLETQYF
TRBV6-1,NA,14,CASSEGLYNSPLHF
TRBV28,TRBD1,16,CASSFPVGQGRFEQFF
TRBV19,NA,14,CASSLVHITDTQYF
TRBV25-1,TRBD2,13,CASSAGGPYEQYF
TRBV5-4,TRBD2,17,CASSLDPSGSLYNEQFF
TRBV13,TRBD1,16,CASSPQGSTNTGELFF
TRBV9,NA,14,CASSVAVQGTEAFF
TRBV2,TRBD2,14,CASRIGLVKNTQYF
TRBV5-1,NA,17,CASSLVAAARGSYEQYF
TRBV28,NA,13,CASSTRTVGEQYF
TRBV18,NA,13,CASSPPGDTEQYF
TRBV18,NA,14,CASSPDSITDTQYF
TRBV19,NA,15,CASSPRGAVGNTIYF
TRBV7-2,NA,16,CASSSGGSKGGNEQFF
TRBV4-3,TRBD1,15,CASSQEWTGGNTIYF
TRBV9,TRBD2,18,CASSVAGLAGGLGDEQFF
TRBV4-1,NA,16,CASSQDRTTGGNTIYF
TRBV7-2,TRBD1,14,CASSLNRGDYEQYF
TRBV28,TRBD1,17,CASSPSGQQFSGNTIYF
TRBV29-1,TRBD1,14,CSVRRRQGTYEQYF
TRBV19,NA,11,CASSPGYEQYF
TRBV2,NA,15,CASSERIWLTYEQYF
TRBV18,NA,14,CASSLNQGYYEQYF
TRBV5-1,TRBD2,15,CASSLELAVDNEQFF
TRBV10-3,TRBD2,14,CAISGTSGSDTQYF
TRBV5-1,TRBD1,15,CASSAQGAANEKLFF
TRBV15,NA,12,CATSRDGTEAFF
TRBV29-1,NA,12,CSGRGSYNEQFF
TRBV24-1,TRBD2,16,CATSEAGGPNTGELFF
TRBV25-1,NA,14,CAKPDSFLFAEAFF
TRBV28,NA,15,CASSLGGLSTDTQYF
TRBV4-2,NA,15,CASSQDLGRGGEQYF
TRBV9,NA,10,CASSGAGYTF
TRBV18,TRBD1,13,CASRGQTNTEAFF
TRBV2,TRBD1,16,CASSEAHRGGNQPQHF
TRBV6-5,TRBD1,15,CASSPLTGLGYEQYF
TRBV7-9,NA,14,CASSLETKPHGYTF
TRBV3-1/TRBV3-2,NA,16,CASSPTSGPGYNEQFF
TRBV6-5,NA,14,CASSTGTSNYGYTF
TRBV11-2,NA,16,CASSFSELQGGTEAFF
TRBV6-2/TRBV6-3,TRBD1,15,CASSWATGSGNTIYF
TRBV2,TRBD1,15,CASSEKGAVGETQYF
TRBV5-6,NA,15,CASSLSPRAGNTIYF
TRBV10-3,TRBD2,14,CAISDGREVYEQYF
TRBV3-1/TRBV3-2,NA,12,CASSPGGYGYTF
TRBV21-1,NA,17,CASRGKGTGGLNTEAFF
TRBV27,TRBD1,17,CASSLWTGGASNEKLFF
TRBV4-2,NA,15,CASSQGGNSNQPQHF
TRBV2,TRBD2,15,CASSVLAGGMDEQFF
TRBV30,NA,12,CASPGEYYGYTF
TRBV28,NA,14,CASSFPDSTDTQYF
TRBV5-1,NA,16,CASSLGATGSGTEAFF
TRBV28,NA,14,CAIPGRDTASGYTF
TRBV2,NA,15,CASNRRTKGTDTQYF
TRBV28,TRBD2,15,CASSLWLAGTGELFF
TRBV19,TRBD1,17,CASPCRDRGSGANVLTF
TRBV9,NA,18,CASSVAGEGQGRGSGYTF